This TCR beta chain was profiled in a study of cytomegalovirus exposure and HLA in healthy donors. Study context: When just under 400 donors were genotyped, 81% of them were found to fall in the Caucasian-associated ancestry cluster. General study findings and limits: A link between a missense DCLRE1C variant and TCR beta V- and J-gene trimming emerged from a later analysis. Serostatus for CMV was the only available immune exposure information.

The PCR made use of 60 Vbeta and 13 Jbeta primers. Original analysis: Later, 80 million or so unique TCR beta chains were counted in an analysis, and some 9.9 million of them were shared. Repertoires were generated with immunoSEQ multiplex PCR, while TCRdb's copy carries only in-frame clones and drops some. The DNA gave D and trimming, while V, J and clone size come from that table. The sample includes under 200,000 clones, around 75% seen only once; the top ten take 1.5% to 2%. A remark on this clone: What it binds is not known.

V lost 1 base and J 8 bases, leaving 15 bases between the germline ends. The CDR3 is 15 residues long. Per germline, CDR1 LGHNT and CDR2 FRNRAP. The receptor comes from a woman aged 25-40 years in good health and CMV-seronegative. This chain connects TRBV12-5 to TRBJ2-1; TRBD2 is a possible D gene (6 bases). Sequenced: PBMCs. This CDR3 is CASGLALGGGDEQFF. The CDR3 DNA follows: TGTGCTAGTGGTTTGGCCCTGGGGGGTGGCGATGAGCAGTTCTTC.